This T cell receptor (beta chain) was sequenced in a study of T cell responses to AZD1222 COVID-19 vaccine (dated by TCRdb to about 2021). About the full investigation: TCR sequencing covered approximately 230 trial participants: 207 given two doses of AZD1222 and approximately 26 given two doses of MenACWY control vaccine. Trial participants were enrolled into age subgroups of 18-55, 56-69 and 70-plus years, which contained approximately 150, 28 and 58 TCR-sequenced participants, respectively.

The CDR3 regions of human TCRbeta chains were subjected to immunosequencing. The published analysis was carried out like this. Repertoire TCRs were checked for matches against a reference library of SARS-CoV-2-specific TCRs that had been generated using the MIRA antigen-specificity platform. Breadth was defined as the fraction of unique TCRs that were SARS-CoV-2-associated. Depth was defined as the fraction of total T cells that were SARS-CoV-2-associated. Using the MIRA data, each spike-specific TCR was assigned both to the spike region to which the TCR was reactive and to a CD4 or CD8 class. Log10-transformed breadth and depth values were compared by one-way ANOVA with Sidak's multiple comparisons tests. Entries here come from immuneACCESS through TCRdb and include only in-frame sequences with V and J called. Some clones fail to appear in such tables; in the studies checked, an unresolved V gene covers under half of the shortfall, and the cause of the remainder is unknown. V, J and clone size derive from that table, while D and trimming were established from the DNA sequence. This sample comprises some 200,000 clones, about 94% of them detected only once. Around 1% of the sample lies in the top ten.

Taken with the paper, the label for time point translates to: about 28 days (+/-7) after the second vaccine dose. AZD1222 recipients given second doses at about 4 weeks or at about 12 weeks were pooled, since spike-specific TCR depth and breadth were not found to differ between the two schedules. The vaccinee samples were drawn from two UK trials, COV001 and COV002, one of which was a single-blind randomized controlled phase 2/3 trial testing AZD1222 (ChAdOx1 nCoV-19) in healthy adults. Trial participant PBMC samples were collected at day 0 and day 28 after the second dose for TCRbeta chain sequencing. This clone appeared a single time. There is no known antigen for this receptor. Per-base qualities were not stored, and no clone one base away is much larger. Trimming takes 6 bases from V and 3 bases from J, and the germline ends sit 12 bases apart. CDR1 and CDR2, looked up from the germline V gene (reference sequence), are MNHEY and SMNVEV. From cysteine to phenylalanine, the CDR3 is 13 amino acids long. The retained sequence is limited to the CDR3, 39 bases, with the frame set at the first base.

General conclusions and limits of the study: Conclusions about previously exposed vaccinees are limited because only a handful of AZD1222 recipients were SARS-CoV-2 seropositive at baseline. Vaccine-associated CD4 TCRs spanned the whole spike protein, with dominant responses in regions 160-218 and 743-854. In the small 56-69-year group, the increase in depth fell short of significance, most likely because of low power. Reportedly, close to half of the unique spike-specific TCRs recognized epitopes lying outside the regions that are mutated in the B.1.351 and B.1.1.7 variants. Because no samples from the day 14 peak response were available, repertoires could be characterized only after the peak T cell response. After two AZD1222 doses, spike-specific TCR breadth and depth were significantly higher than at day 0 and than in MenACWY recipients. Participants were mostly white British, with more females than males. The authors suggested clonal diversity may have been underestimated.

This clonotype was sampled from an adult who received the AZD1222 COVID-19 vaccine. The material was peripheral blood, obtained 28 days after the second AZD1222 dose. Rearrangement joined TRBV27 to TRBJ2-7; no D gene is confidently identified. The nucleotides read TGTGCCAGCAGGGGGATCTCTTTCTACGAGCAGTACTTC. Translation gives CASRGISFYEQYF.